A selection of T cell receptor beta chains follows, all from one sample in a study of glioma-infiltrating T cells. TCRdb recomputed calls from the multiplex PCR reads with MiXCR, one row per CDR3 protein. The sample holds some 190,000 distinct CDR3 sequences, more than 25% seen once. Sequenced sample: glioma tissue, nonneoplastic brain tissue, or PBMCs (not recorded which). Receptors originate from a human donor with low-grade glioma or glioblastoma, undergoing nonglioma brain surgery, or in good health (not recorded which). Both conserved end residues are part of each CDR3. The order of the fields is V gene, clone size, J gene, D gene, CDR3 protein, CDR3 DNA. D genes are given only for firm matches. Clone size is shown for a subset of rows, as once, few, many or a class of expanded clone.

TRBV12-3/TRBV12-4	few	TRBJ1-1	-	CASSLWQGMREAFF	TGTGCCAGCAGTTTATGGCAGGGGATGAGAGAAGCTTTCTTT
TRBV6-1	many	TRBJ2-2	-	CASSEDGDTGELFF	TGTGCCAGCAGTGAAGATGGCGATACCGGGGAGCTGTTTTTT
TRBV27	-	TRBJ2-7	TRBD1	CASSRDRGREQYF	TGTGCCAGCAGCCGGGACAGGGGGCGCGAGCAGTACTTC
TRBV5-1	-	TRBJ2-7	-	CASSLAQGGTEQYF	TGCGCCAGCAGCTTGGCCCAGGGCGGCACCGAGCAGTACTTC
TRBV30	few	TRBJ2-3	-	CAWSGTDTQYF	TGTGCCTGGAGTGGCACAGATACGCAGTATTTT
TRBV5-5	-	TRBJ2-3	TRBD2	CASSPLGLAGDKQYF	TGTGCCAGCAGTCCACTGGGACTAGCTGGAGATAAGCAGTATTTT
TRBV6-1	many	TRBJ2-7	TRBD1	CASSKGQDLREQYF	TGTGCCAGCAGTAAAGGACAGGACTTGAGAGAGCAGTACTTC
TRBV5-4	-	TRBJ2-5	TRBD1	CASSPDRVNREQHF	TGTGCCAGCAGCCCGGACAGGGTGAACCGCGAGCAGCACTTC
TRBV28	-	TRBJ2-1	TRBD1	CAGGTGNSPLHF	TGTGCCGGCGGGACAGGGAATTCACCCCTCCACTTC
TRBV20-1	-	TRBJ2-1	TRBD2	CSAREGLARNEQFF	TGCAGTGCTAGGGAGGGACTAGCGCGTAATGAGCAGTTCTTC
TRBV27	-	TRBJ2-1	-	CASNFQGLVGNEQFF	TGTGCCAGCAATTTCCAGGGACTGGTCGGCAATGAGCAGTTCTTC